The 24 T cell receptor beta chains presented below share a single source sample, sequenced in a study of control samples from healthy donors and cancer patients. Profiled with immunoSEQ multiplex PCR; TCRdb holds only in-frame clones, not every one. The table includes about 150,000 clones, just under 95% detected once. The sample comprised blood. Receptors originate from a man aged 35 to 55 in good health.

This chain links TRBV5-1 with TRBJ2-1; 7 nucleotides line up with TRBD2. The V gene's germline CDR1 is SGHRS and CDR2 YFSETQ. V was pared by 0 bases and J by 12 bases, with 0 bases of the junction left unmatched. The CDR3 is 11 residues long. The CDR3 DNA sequence: TGCGCCAGCAGCTTGGCGGGGGGGCAGTTCTTC. Its translation is CASSLAGGQFF. Full variable domain (rest looked up from reference TRBV5-1 and TRBJ2-1): KAGVTQTPRYLIKTRGQQVTLSCSPISGHRSVSWYQQTPGQGLQFLFEYFSETQRNKGNFPGRFSGRQFSNSRSEMNVSTLELGDSALYLCASSLAGGQFFGPGTRLTVL.

The chain employs TRBV7-6 and TRBJ2-1; D unresolved. The CDR3 spans 15 residues. V lost 4 bases, J lost 0 bases, and 10 bases lay in between. The germline gives CDR1 SGHVS, CDR2 FNYEAQ. DNA for the CDR3: TGTGCCAGCAGCTCCCTCGAGAGCTCCTACAATGAGCAGTTCTTC. It is translated as CASSSLESSYNEQFF.

The rearrangement joins TRBV4-3 to TRBJ1-2; unclear D gene. Germline CDR1 is LGHNA and CDR2 is YSLEER. Trimming took off 1 base at V and 0 bases at J, with 9 bases between the two ends. This CDR3 has 15 residues. The CDR3: CASSQGLVTNYGYTF. The CDR3, as DNA: TGCGCCAGCAGCCAAGGACTCGTCACTAACTATGGCTACACCTTC.

The rearrangement links TRBV11-1 to TRBJ2-7; 9 bases match TRBD1. This CDR3 comprises 13 residues. The germline gives CDR1 SGHAT, CDR2 FQDESV (reference sequence). Losses at the gene ends were 1 base for V and 7 bases for J; bases not matched to a gene: 2. CDR3 coding DNA: TGTGCCAGCAGCTTAGACAGGGGGCGTGAGCAGTACTTC. Protein sequence: CASSLDRGREQYF.

The V gene is TRBV4-1, the J gene TRBJ2-3; 7 nucleotides agree with TRBD2. Trimming at V came to 2 bases and at J to 6 bases, leaving 8 bases not matched to a gene. This CDR3 contains 15 residues. Germline CDR1 reads MGHRA; CDR2 reads YSYEKL. Here the CDR3 DNA reads TGCGCCAGCAGCCAATCCGACCTCGGGGGGGATACGCAGTATTTT. Translated: CASSQSDLGGDTQYF.

The V and J genes are TRBV2 and TRBJ2-7, with 9 nucleotides matching TRBD1. The CDR3 is 16 amino acids. Looked up from germline, CDR1 is SNHLY and CDR2 is FYNNEI. With V trimmed by 4 bases and J by 2 bases, 9 bases remained unmatched. CDR3 DNA: TGTGCCAGCAGTGTCGACGGGACAGGGTTTGCCTACGAGCAGTACTTC. It specifies CASSVDGTGFAYEQYF.

This rearrangement joins TRBV7-2 to TRBJ1-2; D is ambiguous. The germline CDR1 and CDR2 sequences are SGHTA and FQGNSA. The CDR3 contains 14 residues. V gave up 7 bases and J gave up 5 bases, with 17 bases separating them. The CDR3 bases are TGTGCCAGCACCCCCGGCGGACGGATATATGGCTACACCTTC. It translates to CASTPGGRIYGYTF.

The chain carries TRBV12-3 or TRBV12-4 and TRBJ1-3, with D unclear. The CDR3 runs 11 residues. V lost 10 bases and J lost 3, with 7 bases in between. DNA for the CDR3: TGTGCCACCCAGGTTGGAAACACCATATATTTT. Protein: CATQVGNTIYF.

V is TRBV2 and J is TRBJ1-3; D ambiguous. The germline V and J ends were trimmed by 10 bases and 3 bases, with 13 bases remaining between them. CDR3 size: 13 residues. CDR1 and CDR2 from the germline V gene are SNHLY and FYNNEI. DNA of the CDR3: TGTGCCATCCTCCCGGCAGGTGGAAACACCATATATTTT. Protein sequence: CAILPAGGNTIYF.

This chain joins TRBV10-3 and TRBJ1-2; the match to TRBD1 covers 9 bases. The ends lost 0 bases at V and 5 bases at J; junction bases unmatched: 7. Germline V gene sequence: CDR1 ENHRY, CDR2 SYGVKD. The CDR3 consists of 16 residues. Written as DNA, the CDR3 is TGTGCCATCAGTGAGTCCTGGGACAGGGTGAGGTATGGCTACACCTTC. Protein: CAISESWDRVRYGYTF.

V usage is TRBV7-2 and J usage is TRBJ1-5; D ambiguous. V dropped 0 bases and J dropped 3 bases, with 18 bases sitting between them. CDR3 size: 18 residues. Germline V gene sequence: CDR1 SGHTA, CDR2 FQGNSA. The CDR3 here is CASSLAPGIMKDNQPQHF. The DNA for the CDR3 is TGTGCCAGCAGCTTAGCGCCGGGCATAATGAAGGACAATCAGCCCCAGCATTTT.

The chain is built from TRBV19 and TRBJ1-1, with a possible D match to TRBD1 (5 bases). V dropped 5 bases and J dropped 5 bases, with 15 bases sitting between them. CDR1 is LNHDA and CDR2 is SQIVND in the germline V gene (reference sequence). This CDR3 is built from 14 residues. Here the CDR3 DNA reads TGTGCCAGTAGTCCCGCGGGGCGGGATACTGAAGCTTTCTTT. Its translation is CASSPAGRDTEAFF.

The rearrangement uses TRBV7-3 and TRBJ1-1; no reliable D call. Trimming shortened V by 2 bases and J by 1 base, and 8 bases separated the two germline ends. CDR1 is SGHTA, CDR2 FQGTGA, per germline. The CDR3 extends over 14 amino acids. The DNA for the CDR3 is TGTGCCAGCAGCTTAGGCGGCGGGAACACTGAAGCTTTCTTT. The encoded protein is CASSLGGGNTEAFF.

This rearrangement joins TRBV9 to TRBJ1-1; weak D call: TRBD1 (5 bases). Germline lookup yields CDR1 SGDLS and CDR2 YYNGEE. V gave up 3 bases and J gave up 10 bases, with 22 bases separating them. This CDR3 spans 15 amino acids. The CDR3 nucleotides read TGTGCCAGCAGCGCGAGGGTAGGGCAGGGAGATGCAGCTTTCTTT. As protein: CASSARVGQGDAAFF.

The count of this clone is one. The chain combines TRBV7-9 with TRBJ1-5, with D possibly being TRBD1 (5 bases). Trimming shortened V by 4 bases and J by 5 bases, and 12 bases separated the two germline ends. Germline V CDR1 and CDR2: SEHNR, FQNEAQ (reference sequence). The CDR3 spans 14 residues. CDR3 region: CASSSTGGDQPQHF. CDR3 DNA sequence: TGTGCCAGCAGCTCTACAGGTGGTGATCAGCCCCAGCATTTT.

DNA for the CDR3: TGTGCCAGCAGCCAAGGGCTACCGGGGTGGGATACGCAGTATTTT. Translation gives CASSQGLPGWDTQYF. V gene TRBV3-1 (or the pseudogene TRBV3-2) combines with J gene TRBJ2-3; possible D gene TRBD2, 5 bases. The germline gives CDR1 LGHDT, CDR2 YNNKEL (reference sequence). CDR3 length equals 15 residues. V lost 1 base and J 6 bases, leaving 14 bases between the germline ends.

The rearrangement links TRBV6-5 to TRBJ1-6, with 8 bases matching TRBD1. The CDR3 runs to 14 residues. After removal of 6 bases from V and 6 bases from J, the junction contained 4 bases not matched to a gene. CDR1 and CDR2 (germline): MNHEY, SVGAGI. CDR3: CASRLDRGNSPLHF. DNA of the CDR3: TGTGCCAGCAGGCTTGACAGGGGTAATTCACCCCTCCACTTT.

A remark on this clone: Other nucleotide sequences in the sample specify the same CDR3. V usage is TRBV5-1 and J usage is TRBJ1-2; tentative D call: TRBD1 (5 bases). Germline values: CDR1 SGHRS, CDR2 YFSETQ. CDR3 length: 13 residues. V shed 4 bases and J shed 2 bases, with 9 bases lying between them. The CDR3 sequence is CASSLGGNYGYTF. CDR3 in DNA: TGCGCCAGCAGCCTGGGGGGAAACTATGGCTACACCTTC.

The chain uses TRBV3-1 (or the pseudogene TRBV3-2) and TRBJ1-5; the match to TRBD1 covers 8 bases. Trimming took 1 base from V and 2 from J; bases not matched to a gene: 10. CDR1 LGHDT and CDR2 YNNKEL come from the germline V gene (reference sequence). The CDR3 has 18 residues. For the CDR3, the DNA is TGTGCCAGCAGCCAAGGGGGGGCAGGGGGCGCGGGCAATCAGCCCCAGCATTTT. Encoded protein: CASSQGGAGGAGNQPQHF.

This chain connects TRBV6-5 to TRBJ2-1; TRBD1 matches at 8 bases. This CDR3 has 15 amino acids. Trimming at V came to 7 bases and at J to 10 bases, leaving 15 bases not matched to a gene. Germline assignment: CDR1 MNHEY and CDR2 SVGAGI. The DNA of the CDR3 is TGTGCCAGCACCCGGGGCGGACAGGGCGATGGCGAGCAGTTCTTC. Protein: CASTRGGQGDGEQFF.

This chain links TRBV10-3 with TRBJ2-7; D may be TRBD2 (7 bases). Germline V gene data show CDR1 as ENHRY and CDR2 as SYGVKD. Trimming left V 7 bases short and J 5 bases short, with 18 bases between. The length of the CDR3 is 14 residues. DNA for the CDR3: TGTGCCATCAAAGGGGGGAGGGGATTGAACGAGCAGTACTTC. Residues: CAIKGGRGLNEQYF.

V gene TRBV30 combines with J gene TRBJ2-1; D remains ambiguous. This CDR3 comprises 10 residues. CDR1 and CDR2 from the germline V gene are GTSNPN and SVGIG (reference sequence). V dropped 0 bases and J dropped 8 bases, with 2 bases sitting between them. CDR3 amino acids: CAWSVHEQFF. CDR3 in DNA: TGTGCCTGGAGTGTTCATGAGCAGTTCTTC.

This chain joins TRBV5-4 and TRBJ1-6; no clear D. This CDR3 spans 17 amino acids. Germline CDR1 SGHNT, CDR2 YYREEE (reference sequence). The V gene lost 0 bases and the J gene lost 0 bases, with 10 bases spanning the gap. The CDR3 spells CASSLVPMSSYNSPLHF. The CDR3 DNA reads as TGTGCCAGCAGCTTGGTGCCGATGAGCTCCTATAATTCACCCCTCCACTTT.

V usage is TRBV2 and J usage is TRBJ2-7; tentatively, D is TRBD1 or TRBD2 (5 bases each). Trimming took 2 bases from V and 2 from J, leaving 10 bases between them. The CDR3 runs to 14 residues. Looked up from germline, CDR1 is SNHLY and CDR2 is FYNNEI. The chain's CDR3 is CASSENGATYEQYF. CDR3 bases: TGTGCCAGCAGTGAAAACGGGGCCACCTACGAGCAGTACTTC.